This TCR beta chain was identified in a study of cytomegalovirus exposure and HLA in healthy donors. A note on this clone: Antigen unknown.

Broader study findings: In a later analysis, DRB1 alleles had the most associated TCRs; HLA-C alleles the fewest. Relative to the roughly 640-donor mean, N-insertions were reportedly fewer in an Asian-associated ancestry cluster in a later analysis.

Primers included in the PCR were 60 Vbeta and 13 Jbeta primers. Here immunoSEQ multiplex PCR was the method, and the copy in TCRdb shows in-frame clones only, minus some. The sample records 150,000 to 200,000 clones, approximately 81% being singletons. The trim removed 0 bases at V and 5 bases at J, leaving 5 bases unmatched. In germline, CDR1 is MNHEY, CDR2 SMNVEV (reference sequence). The CDR3 consists of 17 residues. These donors, healthy bone marrow donors, were studied. The sample comprised PBMCs. The receptor was isolated from a young man in good health and CMV-seronegative. V is TRBV27 and J is TRBJ2-1, with TRBD2 identical over 12 bases. CDR3 protein: CASSLSRTSGVDNEQFF. The CDR3 coding sequence is TGTGCCAGCAGTTTATCGAGGACTAGCGGGGTAGACAATGAGCAGTTCTTC.